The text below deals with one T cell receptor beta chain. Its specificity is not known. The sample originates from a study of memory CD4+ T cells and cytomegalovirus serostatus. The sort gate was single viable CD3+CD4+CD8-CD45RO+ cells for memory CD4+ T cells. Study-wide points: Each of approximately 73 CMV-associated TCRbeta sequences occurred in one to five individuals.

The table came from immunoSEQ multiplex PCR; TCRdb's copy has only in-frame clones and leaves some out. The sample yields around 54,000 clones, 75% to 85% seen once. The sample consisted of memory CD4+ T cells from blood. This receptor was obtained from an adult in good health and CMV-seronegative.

The CDR3 region is CASSFTGTDTQYF. CDR3 DNA sequence: TGTGCCAGCAGTTTCACAGGCACAGATACGCAGTATTTT. V and J are TRBV27 and TRBJ2-3; D unclear. The CDR3 is made up of 13 amino acids. Germline CDR1 reads MNHEY; CDR2 reads SMNVEV (reference sequence). Deletions cut 3 bases from V and 1 base from J, with 5 bases between.